This section outlines one T cell receptor beta chain sequence together with its context. The time point here: after neoadjuvant nivolumab, at surgical resection. The data belong to a study of neoadjuvant anti-PD-1 for oral cavity cancer. Overall study: Before surgery, most patients got three to four biweekly 3 mg/kg nivolumab doses.

The CDR3 covers 16 residues. V shed 5 bases, J shed 2 bases, and the junction held 10 bases outside the gene matches. Per germline, CDR1 MNHEY and CDR2 SMNVEV (reference sequence). Using immunoSEQ multiplex PCR, the repertoire was profiled, and TCRdb retains in-frame clones only, with some absent. The sample comprises some 10,000 clones, over 65% of which are singletons, and 3% to 4% rests with the top ten. The sample in question was PBMCs, obtained after nivolumab (anti-PD-1) treatment. This receptor was obtained from a person aged 35-79 years with oral cavity squamous cell carcinoma. The rearrangement uses TRBV27 and TRBJ1-1; 8 bases align to TRBD1. This CDR3 is CASSPTQGALNTEAFF. CDR3 DNA sequence: TGTGCCAGCAGTCCGACGCAGGGGGCTCTAAACACTGAAGCTTTCTTT.